This TCR beta chain was recorded in a study of T cells in Graves' hyperthyroidism and ophthalmopathy. At least ten counts were recorded for this clonotype. There are 16 residues in the CDR3. The trim removed 4 bases at V and 5 bases at J, leaving 5 bases unmatched. CDR1 is LNHDA, CDR2 SQIVND, per germline (reference sequence). Ahead of any ophthalmopathy symptoms, the blood sample was obtained at the first diagnosis of hyperthyroidism. The investigators amplified TCR beta CDR3 regions from RNA transcripts. Carried out on the TCR CDR3, a first-round RT-PCR used the HTBI primer set. Using its own MiXCR run on the multiplex PCR reads, TCRdb lists one record per CDR3 protein. The data contain nearly 600,000 distinct CDR3 sequences, more than 11% of them singletons.

The rearrangement links TRBV19 to TRBJ2-5; 15 nucleotides match TRBD2. The clonotype originates from a woman under 40 with Graves' hyperthyroidism that later progressed to Graves' ophthalmopathy. Sequencing was performed on blood. The CDR3 loop is CASSRGLAGGSETQYF. The CDR3 coding sequence is TGTGCCAGTAGTAGGGGACTAGCGGGAGGTTCTGAGACCCAGTACTTC.